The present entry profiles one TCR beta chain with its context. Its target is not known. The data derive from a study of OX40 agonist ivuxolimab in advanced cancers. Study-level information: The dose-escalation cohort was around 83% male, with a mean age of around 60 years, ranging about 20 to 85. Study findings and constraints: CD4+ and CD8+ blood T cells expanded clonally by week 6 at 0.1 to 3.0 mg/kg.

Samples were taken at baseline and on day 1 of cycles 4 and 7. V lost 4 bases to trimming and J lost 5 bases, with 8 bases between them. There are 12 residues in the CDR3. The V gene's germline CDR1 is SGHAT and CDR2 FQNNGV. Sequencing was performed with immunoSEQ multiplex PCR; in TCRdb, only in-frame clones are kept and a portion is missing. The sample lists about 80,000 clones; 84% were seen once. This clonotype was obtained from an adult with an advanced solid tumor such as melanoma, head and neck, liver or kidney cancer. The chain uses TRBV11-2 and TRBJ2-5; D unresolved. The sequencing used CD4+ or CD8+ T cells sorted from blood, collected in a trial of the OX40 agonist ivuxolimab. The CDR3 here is CASSSARETQYF. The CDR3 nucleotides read TGTGCCAGCAGCTCAGCCAGGGAGACCCAGTACTTC.